The TCR beta chain described here comes from a study of post-analysis software for immune sequencing data. General study results and limits: Among several TRBV segments more frequent in patients than controls were TRBV5-6, TRBV5-1 and TRBV20-1.

As regards this clonotype: Antigen unknown.

Unique-molecular-identifier-tagged TCR beta cDNA libraries were used. MiXCR was run by TCRdb on the PCR reads, yielding one entry per CDR3 protein. The sample records around 710,000 distinct CDR3 sequences, approximately 44% being singletons. Germline V CDR1 and CDR2: SGHDT, YYEEEE. The CDR3 is 15 amino acids. Sequencing was carried out using blood. The rearrangement links TRBV5-6 to TRBJ2-5; TRBD2 matches 12 bases. The J call may be incorrect, as the DNA end agrees better with TRBJ2-7. This receptor was taken from a girl aged 10 to 17 with multiple sclerosis. As DNA, the CDR3 is TGTGCCAGCAGCAGGGGGGGACTAGCGGGCTACGAGCAGTACTTC. Protein: CASSRGGLAGYEQYF.